What follows are 32 T cell receptor beta chains derived from one specimen sequenced in a study of blood T cells in healthy people across ages. Through a sample-barcoded 5' primer and a J-beta primer mix, a second PCR was run for about 6 to 11 cycles. TCRdb independently ran MiXCR on the 5' RACE reads; one entry per CDR3 protein. Of 800,000 to 950,000 distinct CDR3 sequences detected, approximately 35% appear once; the ten largest clones hold 10% to 15%. The sequenced material came from blood. These receptor sequences come from a man aged 18 to 29 in good health.

This clonotype was observed a few times. The genes are TRBV4-3 and TRBJ2-2, with TRBD2 identical over 8 bases. V lost 0 bases, J lost 0 bases, and 12 bases stayed unmatched. This CDR3 contains 20 residues. Germline CDR1 and CDR2: LGHNA and YSLEER. The CDR3 sequence: CASSQDPIPGGDANTGELFF. Written as DNA, the CDR3 is TGCGCCAGCAGCCAAGATCCCATCCCGGGGGGGGATGCGAACACCGGGGAGCTGTTTTTT.

This clonotype has only one observation. The chain is built from TRBV14 and TRBJ2-7; D uncertain. Germline loops: CDR1 SGHDN, CDR2 FVKESK. The CDR3 covers 12 residues. Trimming removed 1 base from V and 9 bases from J, with 10 bases in between. The CDR3 nucleotides read TGTGCCAGCAGCCAAGTAAACCAGCGGCAGTACTTC. Encoded protein: CASSQVNQRQYF.

This clonotype was counted a few times. The DNA for the CDR3 is TGTGCCAGCAGCTTAGTAGACTTCGCCGGATCCTACAATGAGCAGTTCTTC. It translates to CASSLVDFAGSYNEQFF. The chain recombines TRBV7-8 with TRBJ2-1; D gene uncertain. Germline CDR1 SGHVS, CDR2 FQNEAQ. V lost 1 base and J 1 base, leaving 14 bases between the germline ends. This CDR3 comprises 17 residues.

Regarding this clonotype: One junction end disagrees with the germline gene, perhaps due to a read error. This chain connects TRBV7-2 to TRBJ1-3; no clear D gene. The germline gives CDR1 SGHTA, CDR2 FQGNSA. There are 16 residues in the CDR3. CDR3 DNA: TGCGCCAGCAGCTTAGCGCCAGCGAGCTCTGGAAACACCATATATTTT. Protein: CASSLAPASSGNTIYF.

Only a few counts were recorded for this clonotype. This chain connects TRBV18 to TRBJ2-4; D might be TRBD1 (8 bases). The J call may be in error: the DNA end matches TRBJ2-7 better. The CDR3 sequence is 16 residues long. CDR1 is KGHSH, CDR2 LQKENI, per germline. In nucleotides, the CDR3 is TGTGCCAGCTCACCCGTCGACAGGGGACTATACTACGAGCAGTACTTC. This encodes CASSPVDRGLYYEQYF.

This clonotype was seen only a few times. This chain links TRBV7-2 with TRBJ1-5; 7 nucleotides line up with TRBD1. The germline CDR1 and CDR2 sequences are SGHTA and FQGNSA. This CDR3 comprises 16 residues. J gave up 7 bases and V 5 bases, and 14 bases lay outside the gene matches. The DNA for the CDR3 is TGTGCCAGCAGCCCTGAATCCGACAGGGCGGAGCAGCCCCAGCATTTT. This sequence encodes CASSPESDRAEQPQHF. Complete variable domain (other parts from reference TRBV7-2 and TRBJ1-5): GAGVSQSPSNKVTEKGKDVELRCDPISGHTALYWYRQSLGQGLEFLIYFQGNSAPDKSGLPSDRFSAERTGGSVSTLTIQRTQQEDSAVYLCASSPESDRAEQPQHFGDGTRLSIL.

This clonotype occurred once. This rearrangement joins TRBV7-9 to TRBJ2-4; D is perhaps TRBD2 (6 bases). The J call could be wrong; TRBJ2-7 is a better fit for the DNA end. Germline V lookup: CDR1 SEHNR, CDR2 FQNEAQ (reference sequence). This CDR3 region has 14 residues. The CDR3 sequence: CASSLLSGAYEQYF. The CDR3 coding sequence is TGTGCCAGCAGCTTGCTGTCGGGGGCCTACGAGCAGTACTTC.

This sequence joins TRBV4-1 and TRBJ2-7; D is unclear. Per germline, CDR1 MGHRA and CDR2 YSYEKL. The CDR3 extends over 16 amino acids. The V end lost 3 bases, the J end lost 0 bases, and 15 bases lay between the germline ends. The CDR3 region is CASSQTPGRSSYEQYF. In DNA, the CDR3 is TGCGCCAGCAGCCAGACCCCAGGTAGGAGCTCCTACGAGCAGTACTTC.

The V and J genes are TRBV12-3 or TRBV12-4 and TRBJ2-4; 8 bases are a match to TRBD1. With 3 bases clipped from V and 8 bases from J, the junction kept 3 bases outside the gene matches. The CDR3 is made up of 13 amino acids. The CDR3 DNA is TGTGCCAGCAGTTTGGGACAGGAGGACATTCAGTACTTC. The encoded protein is CASSLGQEDIQYF.

Only a few counts were recorded for this clonotype. The V gene is TRBV10-3, the J gene TRBJ1-1, with D hard to call. Looked up from germline, CDR1 is ENHRY and CDR2 is SYGVKD. The CDR3 sequence is 13 residues long. Trimming removed 3 bases at V and 1 base at J, with 6 bases between. Here the CDR3 DNA reads TGTGCCATCAGTGACCAGACGAACACTGAAGCTTTCTTT. This translates into CAISDQTNTEAFF.

The chain has TRBV20-1 and TRBJ2-3; a weak D match, TRBD1 (5 bases). Germline CDR1 DFQATT, CDR2 SNEGSKA (reference sequence). The CDR3 loop spans 13 amino acids. Trimming shortened V by 6 bases and J by 6 bases, and 16 bases separated the two germline ends. The CDR3 is CSAPRVAEDTQYF. CDR3 nucleotide sequence: TGCAGTGCCCCCAGGGTGGCGGAGGATACGCAGTATTTT.

The rearrangement joins TRBV4-1 to TRBJ2-1; TRBD2 is a possible D gene (6 bases). The V end lost 8 bases, the J end lost 7 bases, and 12 bases lay between the germline ends. The germline V gene has CDR1 MGHRA and CDR2 YSYEKL. There are 12 residues in the CDR3. CDR3 DNA sequence: TGCGCCAGCGCCATTGCGGGGAATGAGCAGTTCTTC. This encodes CASAIAGNEQFF.

This clonotype was seen a single time. The rearrangement uses TRBV20-1 and TRBJ2-7; 8 nucleotides align to TRBD1. Per the germline V gene, CDR1 is DFQATT and CDR2 is SNEGSKA (reference sequence). The CDR3 consists of 13 residues. The V and J ends lost 4 bases and 3 bases, in that order; junction bases with no gene match: 5. CDR3 nucleotide sequence: TGCAGTGCTACCAACACAGGGGGCTACGAGCAGTACTTC. Translation gives CSATNTGGYEQYF.

This clonotype was recorded a few times. The chain joins TRBV12-3 or TRBV12-4 to TRBJ1-1, with D tentatively TRBD1 (5 bases). The CDR3 is 15 residues long. Trimming stripped 5 bases from V and 1 base from J, with 14 bases between. CDR3: CASSRTGTGNTEAFF. CDR3 coding DNA: TGTGCCAGCAGTCGCACCGGGACGGGGAACACTGAAGCTTTCTTT.

The chain is built from TRBV6-2 or TRBV6-3 and TRBJ2-1, with 11 bases that match TRBD2. J gave up 5 bases and V 0 bases, and 6 bases lay outside the gene matches. This CDR3 is built from 17 residues. Germline V gene sequence: CDR1 MNHEY, CDR2 SVGEGT. Here the CDR3 reads CASSYSSWTSGHNEQFF. The CDR3 DNA follows: TGTGCCAGCAGTTACTCGAGTTGGACTAGCGGGCACAATGAGCAGTTCTTC.

The count of this clonotype is one. A much larger clone differs from this one at a single base, so this may be a read error. This chain connects TRBV7-3 to TRBJ2-7; 7 nucleotides agree with TRBD1. From germline, CDR1 is SGHTA and CDR2 FQGTGA. V lost 5 bases to trimming and J lost 7 bases; unmatched junction nucleotides: 17. The CDR3 sequence is 16 residues long. CDR3 DNA sequence: TGTGCCAGCAGCCCCTGGGACAGATCGTCCTACAATGAGCAGTACTTC. This codes for CASSPWDRSSYNEQYF.

There are many counts of this clonotype. The V and J genes are TRBV5-5 and TRBJ2-3, with 10 bases lining up with TRBD1. V shed 4 bases, J shed 4 bases, and the junction held 3 bases outside the gene matches. CDR3 length: 14 residues. Germline V gene data show CDR1 as SGHKS and CDR2 as YYEKEE (reference sequence). The CDR3 DNA sequence: TGTGCCAGCAGCGTGGGACAGGGGTCAGATACGCAGTATTTT. Encoded protein: CASSVGQGSDTQYF.

The rearrangement uses TRBV14 and TRBJ2-5; D unresolved. Germline CDR1 is SGHDN and CDR2 is FVKESK. The V end was cut by 1 base, the J end by 3 bases, with 12 bases between. The CDR3 extends over 15 amino acids. The DNA for the CDR3 is TGTGCCAGCAGCCAAGTTGGGCAGGAAGAAGAGACCCAGTACTTC. It specifies CASSQVGQEEETQYF.

This clonotype was detected a few times. The chain employs TRBV20-1 and TRBJ2-1; 8 positions match TRBD2. Germline V gene lookup returns CDR1 DFQATT and CDR2 SNEGSKA (reference sequence). V lost 0 bases and J lost 6; bases outside the gene matches: 7. The CDR3 runs 15 residues. This CDR3 reads CSARDNGGGLNEQFF. Here the CDR3 DNA reads TGCAGTGCTAGAGATAACGGGGGGGGACTCAATGAGCAGTTCTTC.

The table lists this clonotype with a few counts. CDR3 sequence (DNA): TGTGCCAGCAGCCAGGGCCGAATAGGGGAGACCCAGTACTTC. Translating it yields CASSQGRIGETQYF. This sequence joins TRBV7-9 and TRBJ2-5, with D possibly TRBD1 on 5 matching bases. Germline loops: CDR1 SEHNR, CDR2 FQNEAQ (reference sequence). The CDR3 runs to 14 residues. V was shortened by 5 bases and J by 5 bases, with 15 bases between the two germline ends.

This clonotype was seen ten or more times. This chain joins TRBV7-9 and TRBJ1-2, with a possible D match to TRBD1 (5 bases). The CDR3 runs 18 residues. Germline V CDR1 and CDR2: SEHNR, FQNEAQ (reference sequence). Deletions cut 3 bases from V and 3 bases from J, with 23 bases between. The CDR3 protein is CASSLVKTRGRPHYGYTF. CDR3 coding DNA: TGTGCCAGCAGCTTGGTGAAAACGCGGGGGAGACCCCACTATGGCTACACCTTC.

This chain uses TRBV12-3 or TRBV12-4 with TRBJ2-7, with TRBD1 matching 9 bases. Trimming removed 7 bases from V and 5 bases from J; junction bases left unmatched: 9. The CDR3 has 14 amino acids. CDR3 bases: TGTGCCAGCACCCAATCGACAGGGGGGAACGAGCAGTACTTC. Translated: CASTQSTGGNEQYF.

The sample holds one count of this clonotype. An end of the junction differs from the germline gene, which may be a read error. This rearrangement joins TRBV6-2 or TRBV6-3 to TRBJ1-2; D is perhaps TRBD1 (5 bases). The CDR3 length is 16 residues. CDR1 is MNHEY and CDR2 is SVGEGT in the germline V gene. CDR3 region: CASRYMKTGLSDGHTF. Written as DNA, the CDR3 is TGTGCCAGCAGATACATGAAAACAGGTTTATCGGATGGCCACACCTTC.

A remark on this clonotype: This clone may be a read error of a much larger clone one base away. The conserved phenylalanine or tryptophan normally closing the CDR3 is absent here, so this likely arose from a read error. The chain joins TRBV20-1 to TRBJ2-3; no clear D gene. The V gene lost 7 bases and the J gene lost 6 bases, with 14 bases spanning the gap. Germline CDR1 is DFQATT and CDR2 is SNEGSKA (reference sequence). The CDR3 is 12 residues long. The CDR3 DNA is TGCAGTGTTGTAGGAAGGAAGGATACGCAGTATTAT. Translation gives CSVVGRKDTQYY.

The chain has TRBV14 and TRBJ1-1; perhaps TRBD1 as D (5 bases). This CDR3 region has 11 residues. With 1 base removed from V and 11 bases from J, the gap between germline ends came to 8 bases. CDR1 is SGHDN and CDR2 is FVKESK in the germline V gene. The CDR3 DNA sequence: TGTGCCAGCAGCCAAGCAGGGCTCGCTTTCTTT. This translates into CASSQAGLAFF. Variable domain in full (rest from reference TRBV14 and TRBJ1-1): EAGVTQFPSHSVIEKGQTVTLRCDPISGHDNLYWYRRVMGKEIKFLLHFVKESKQDESGMPNNRFLAERTGGTYSTLKVQPAELEDSGVYFCASSQAGLAFFGQGTRLTVV.

This clonotype was seen a handful of times. This rearrangement joins TRBV28 to TRBJ2-5; no reliable D call. The length of the CDR3 is 14 residues. Trimming removed 4 bases at V and 4 bases at J, with 13 bases between. Per the germline V gene, CDR1 is MDHEN and CDR2 is SYDVKM. The CDR3 protein is CASSSGARAETQYF. Here the CDR3 DNA reads TGTGCCAGCAGTTCAGGCGCTAGAGCAGAGACCCAGTACTTC.

This clonotype has more than one count but fewer than ten. This chain joins TRBV9 and TRBJ1-5, with TRBD1 identical over 7 bases. The CDR3 sequence is 15 residues long. J was trimmed by 3 bases and V by 0 bases; bases with no gene match: 3. The germline gives CDR1 SGDLS, CDR2 YYNGEE. CDR3 DNA sequence: TGTGCCAGCAGCGTAGGGACAGGCTACAATCAGCCCCAGCATTTT. Its protein product is CASSVGTGYNQPQHF. The full variable domain, rest sourced from reference TRBV9 and TRBJ1-5, is DSGVTQTPKHLITATGQRVTLRCSPRSGDLSVYWYQQSLDQGLQFLIQYYNGEERAKGNILERFSAQQFPDLHSELNLSSLELGDSALYFCASSVGTGYNQPQHFGDGTRLSIL.

The chain couples TRBV4-2 to TRBJ2-5; 13 bases match TRBD2. The DNA matches TRBJ2-7 better at its end, which makes the J call doubtful. This CDR3 has 19 amino acids. Germline V gene sequence: CDR1 LGHNA, CDR2 YNFKEQ. CDR3 sequence reads: CASSQEIPRLAGGGYEQYF. Here the CDR3 DNA reads TGTGCCAGCAGCCAGGAGATACCGCGACTAGCGGGAGGAGGCTACGAGCAGTACTTC.

This clonotype has a handful of counts. The chain is built from TRBV4-3 and TRBJ1-3; D is unclear. Trimming stripped 1 base from V and 3 bases from J, with 10 bases between. CDR3 length: 15 amino acids. Looked up from germline, CDR1 is LGHNA and CDR2 is YSLEER. This chain's CDR3 is CASSQVGVGGNTIYF. The CDR3 region has the DNA TGCGCCAGCAGCCAAGTAGGTGTTGGTGGAAACACCATATATTTT.

This clonotype was detected a few times. The genes are TRBV29-1 and TRBJ1-2; D possibly corresponds to TRBD1 (6 bases). CDR1 is SQVTM and CDR2 is ANQGSEA in the germline V gene. The CDR3 totals 15 residues. Trimming cost V 4 bases and J 7 bases, with 22 bases left between them. CDR3 coding DNA: TGCAGCGTTGTCCCTCTGGACAGCGGGCGGCGTGGCTACACCTTC. Its translation is CSVVPLDSGRRGYTF. Based on the CDR3 plus reference TRBV29-1 and TRBJ1-2, the full variable domain is SAVISQKPSRDICQRGTSLTIQCQVDSQVTMMFWYRQQPGQSLTLIATANQGSEATYESGFVIDKFPISRPNLTFSTLTVSNMSPEDSSIYLCSVVPLDSGRRGYTFGSGTRLTVV.

There are a few counts of this clonotype. V gene TRBV20-1 combines with J gene TRBJ2-1; 7 positions match TRBD2. The CDR3 is made up of 13 amino acids. Unmatched junction bases numbered 2, after V lost 1 base and J lost 5 bases. The germline CDR1 and CDR2 sequences are DFQATT and SNEGSKA (reference sequence). The DNA of the CDR3 is TGCAGTGCTAGAGGGGGAGGGAACAATGAGCAGTTCTTC. Protein product: CSARGGGNNEQFF.

In its sample, this clonotype was seen a few times. The rearrangement uses TRBV25-1 and TRBJ2-1; no clear D gene. V was pared by 7 bases and J by 8 bases, with 12 bases between. From germline, CDR1 is MGHDK and CDR2 SYGVNS. CDR3 length: 12 amino acids. CDR3 in DNA: TGTGCCAGCACTGCACACGGCGATGAGCAGTTCTTC. Its protein product is CASTAHGDEQFF.